This T cell receptor (beta chain) was observed in a study of beta chain features in type 1 diabetes. Study-wide results and limits: The similarity of naive, central memory and Treg TCRB repertoires appeared greater among patients than among healthy donors. Significant though moderate, a shortening of TCRB CDR3s appeared in all four CD4+ subsets of Type 1 diabetes patients.

Sorting that relied on CD45RO/CCR7/CD25/CD127/CD95/CD27 yielded CD4+ naive, central memory, regulatory and stem cell-like memory cells. The sequenced template was cDNA made from the entire isolated RNA. TCRdb's copy holds only in-frame clones and misses some; the assay was immunoSEQ multiplex PCR. The repertoire includes under 300,000 clones, 25% to 30% of them detected once, and roughly 4% sits in the top ten. This clone was counted between two and nine times. Its antigen is unknown. The clonotype was recovered from a man aged 25 to 40 in good health. Sequenced sample: central memory CD4+ T cells from blood.

In DNA form, the CDR3 reads TGTGCCAGCAGTCCTACAGGGATCCAAGAGACCCAGTACTTC. It specifies CASSPTGIQETQYF. The chain uses TRBV28 and TRBJ2-5; tentatively, D is TRBD1 (6 bases). CDR1 MDHEN and CDR2 SYDVKM come from the germline V gene. V shed 5 bases and J shed 1 base, with 11 bases lying between them. This CDR3 has 14 residues. Full variable domain (rest looked up from reference TRBV28 and TRBJ2-5): DVKVTQSSRYLVKRTGEKVFLECVQDMDHENMFWYRQDPGLGLRLIYFSYDVKMKEKGDIPEGYSVSREKKERFSLILESASTNQTSMYLCASSPTGIQETQYFGPGTRLLVL.